This T cell receptor beta chain was captured in a study of blood T cell repertoires in COVID-19. Across the whole study: Researchers got acute and convalescent COVID-19 samples from the United States, Italy and Spain. T cells, B-cell-depleted T cells, or PBMCs provided the cDNA or gDNA that served as material.

How the authors handled the data: Nucleated cell number was recorded as an estimate derived from reference gene primer amplification. Profiled with immunoSEQ multiplex PCR; TCRdb holds only in-frame clones, not every one. V, J and clone size derive from that table, while D and trimming were established from the DNA sequence. The repertoire holds roughly 36,000 clones, with approximately 80% as singletons. Sequencing was performed on peripheral blood. The sequence derives from a human donor in a cohort sampled during active COVID-19.

CDR3 protein: CASSVTGNTEAFF. The CDR3 DNA sequence: TGTGCCAGCAGCGTGACTGGGAACACTGAAGCTTTCTTT. The rearrangement uses TRBV7-8 and TRBJ1-1; D gene ambiguous. The CDR3 has 13 amino acids. The germline CDR1 and CDR2 sequences are SGHVS and FQNEAQ. The germline V and J ends were trimmed by 5 bases and 1 base, with 8 bases remaining between them.